Below, 25 T cell receptor beta chains from the same sample are listed, as sequenced in a study of shared clonotypes between healthy human individuals. Clones were sequenced by immunoSEQ multiplex PCR, and TCRdb holds only the in-frame ones, with some missing. Of about 2,100,000 clones detected, roughly 91% appear once; the ten largest clones hold 1.5% to 2%. Selected positively for CCR7 and CD45RO-negative, naive CD8 cells excluded terminally differentiated effector memory CD45RA+ cells. Sequencing input: naive CD8+ T cells from PBMCs. The receptors were gathered from a man in his late teens or twenties in good health. Some clones in this sample may be carry-over from other donors' samples.

This clone was found once. The J gene is TRBJ2-7, the V gene TRBV2; D is ambiguous. Germline CDR1 is SNHLY and CDR2 is FYNNEI. The V gene lost 3 bases and the J gene lost 3 bases, with 9 bases spanning the gap. The CDR3 runs 13 residues. As DNA, the CDR3 is TGTGCCAGCAGTGATATGGTCTTCTACGAGCAGTACTTC. It specifies CASSDMVFYEQYF.

The rearrangement links TRBV6-6 to TRBJ2-3; 8 bases line up with TRBD2. CDR1 is MNHNY and CDR2 is SVGAGI in the germline V gene (reference sequence). Trimming at V came to 6 bases and at J to 1 base, leaving 6 bases not matched to a gene. This CDR3 has 15 residues. The CDR3 coding sequence is TGTGCCAGCAGAAAGCGGGAGTGGGGCACAGATACGCAGTATTTT. It codes for CASRKREWGTDTQYF.

The chain is built from TRBV6-5 and TRBJ2-5; tentative D call: TRBD2 (5 bases). CDR1 and CDR2 (germline): MNHEY, SVGAGI. Trimming left V 0 bases short and J 4 bases short, with 12 bases between. This CDR3 has 15 amino acids. The CDR3 DNA reads as TGTGCCAGCAGTTACTCGGACCTTCGGGGAGAGACCCAGTACTTC. Its translation is CASSYSDLRGETQYF.

This clone was counted a single time. The CDR3 DNA reads as TGTGCCAGTAGTGGGTGGGAGGGGTACAATGAGCAGTTCTTC. Its protein is CASSGWEGYNEQFF. The V gene is TRBV19, the J gene TRBJ2-1; 7 bases are a match to TRBD2. From germline, CDR1 is LNHDA and CDR2 SQIVND (reference sequence). The CDR3 runs to 14 residues. The J segment lost 4 bases and the V segment lost 5 bases, leaving 5 bases of the junction unmatched.

Concerning this clone itself: In the same sample, other DNA sequences code for this CDR3. The J gene is TRBJ2-3, the V gene TRBV7-3, with D hard to call. This CDR3 spans 12 amino acids. Trimming stripped 3 bases from V and 4 bases from J, with 5 bases between. The germline gives CDR1 SGHTA, CDR2 FQGTGA. The CDR3 sequence is CASSLGPDTQYF. The CDR3 region has the DNA TGTGCCAGCAGCTTGGGCCCAGATACGCAGTATTTT.

The chain joins TRBV19 to TRBJ2-1, with TRBD2 as a possible D gene (6 bases). The V gene lost 3 bases and the J gene lost 7 bases, with 10 bases spanning the gap. CDR3 length: 13 residues. Germline CDR1 is LNHDA and CDR2 is SQIVND (reference sequence). CDR3 DNA sequence: TGTGCCAGTAGTATCTCCCGGGGGAATGAGCAGTTCTTC. Translating it yields CASSISRGNEQFF.

J is TRBJ2-7 and V is TRBV19, with TRBD1 matching 8 bases. The CDR3 spans 13 residues. V dropped 5 bases and J dropped 5; count of bases not matched to a gene: 5. Per the germline V gene, CDR1 is LNHDA and CDR2 is SQIVND (reference sequence). CDR3 DNA: TGTGCCAGTAGTTTGAGGACAGGGAACGAGCAGTACTTC. This encodes CASSLRTGNEQYF.

The chain recombines TRBV28 with TRBJ1-4; D is perhaps TRBD1 (5 bases). This CDR3 is built from 15 residues. Trimming took off 7 bases at V and 8 bases at J, with 20 bases between the two ends. CDR1 is MDHEN, CDR2 SYDVKM, per germline. The CDR3 is CASTENGTPTEKLFF. The CDR3 DNA is TGTGCCAGCACCGAGAACGGGACCCCTACGGAAAAACTGTTTTTT.

Details on this clone: In the same sample, other DNA sequences code for this CDR3. The V gene is TRBV27, the J gene TRBJ2-7, with TRBD2 identical over 10 bases. The CDR3 is 14 amino acids. Germline V gene sequence: CDR1 MNHEY, CDR2 SMNVEV (reference sequence). Trimming at V came to 4 bases and at J to 2 bases, leaving 2 bases not matched to a gene. DNA for the CDR3: TGTGCCAGCAGTTCTGGACTAGCGGCCTACGAGCAGTACTTC. This encodes CASSSGLAAYEQYF.

The V and J genes are TRBV28 and TRBJ1-1; the D is unclear. Looked up from germline, CDR1 is MDHEN and CDR2 is SYDVKM. There are 13 residues in the CDR3. V shed 8 bases and J shed 1 base, with 11 bases lying between them. The CDR3 is CASFLGRNTEAFF. The CDR3 nucleotides read TGTGCCAGCTTTTTAGGGCGGAACACTGAAGCTTTCTTT.

The chain joins TRBV4-3 to TRBJ2-1; D gene unclear. Germline V gene data show CDR1 as LGHNA and CDR2 as YSLEER. The CDR3 is 16 amino acids. Trimming took off 4 bases at V and 8 bases at J, with 21 bases between the two ends. For the CDR3, the DNA is TGCGCCAGCAGCCCCACCGCCCATCAGTCTATGGATGAGCAGTTCTTC. Translation: CASSPTAHQSMDEQFF.

This chain connects TRBV14 to TRBJ2-7, with 9 bases identical to TRBD1. Trimming removed 0 bases from V and 4 bases from J; junction bases left unmatched: 4. The length of the CDR3 is 15 residues. Germline CDR1 reads SGHDN; CDR2 reads FVKESK. CDR3 residues: CASSQERGTGYEQYF. CDR3 nucleotides: TGTGCCAGCAGCCAAGAAAGAGGGACAGGGTACGAGCAGTACTTC. Filled out from reference TRBV14 and TRBJ2-7, the complete variable domain reads EAGVTQFPSHSVIEKGQTVTLRCDPISGHDNLYWYRRVMGKEIKFLLHFVKESKQDESGMPNNRFLAERTGGTYSTLKVQPAELEDSGVYFCASSQERGTGYEQYFGPGTRLTVT.

The chain combines TRBV7-3 with TRBJ2-7, with D perhaps matching TRBD1 or TRBD2 (5 bases each). V was clipped by 8 bases and J by 0 bases, with 14 bases between them. Germline CDR1 reads SGHTA; CDR2 reads FQGTGA. CDR3 size: 14 residues. In DNA form, the CDR3 reads TGTGCCAGCGTCCTGATTGGGACCTCCTACGAGCAGTACTTC. It encodes CASVLIGTSYEQYF.

This clone was picked up one time. The chain uses TRBV28 and TRBJ2-1; 11 bases agree with TRBD1. The germline CDR1 and CDR2 sequences are MDHEN and SYDVKM. Trimming cost V 10 bases and J 8 bases; bases outside gene matches: 13. The CDR3 runs to 15 residues. In DNA, the CDR3 is TGTGCCACAGGGGCCGGACAGGGGGCCATATATGAGCAGTTCTTC. Its translation is CATGAGQGAIYEQFF.

The genes are TRBV11-2 and TRBJ2-5; TRBD2 matches at 10 bases. Looked up from germline, CDR1 is SGHAT and CDR2 is FQNNGV. The CDR3 is 16 residues long. The V and J ends lost 3 bases and 7 bases, in that order; junction bases with no gene match: 11. CDR3 in amino acids: CASSLGTSVLVGTQYF. The CDR3 coding sequence is TGTGCCAGCAGCTTGGGGACTAGCGTCCTTGTGGGGACCCAGTACTTC.

The J gene is TRBJ2-7, the V gene TRBV27; 9 nucleotides agree with TRBD1. Germline assignment: CDR1 MNHEY and CDR2 SMNVEV (reference sequence). Losses at the gene ends were 4 bases for V and 5 bases for J; bases not matched to a gene: 9. The CDR3 length is 15 residues. CDR3 region: CASSSAGTGLHEQYF. In nucleotides, the CDR3 is TGTGCCAGCAGTTCGGCCGGGACAGGGCTCCACGAGCAGTACTTC.

This clone turned up a few times. The CDR3 DNA follows: TGTGCCAGCAGCTTAGCCCTTCCCAGATACGGCTACACCTTC. Its translation is CASSLALPRYGYTF. The chain is built from TRBV7-9 and TRBJ1-2; D is ambiguous. The CDR3 consists of 14 residues. Trimming stripped 0 bases from V and 8 bases from J, with 13 bases between. Per germline, CDR1 SEHNR and CDR2 FQNEAQ (reference sequence). The entire variable domain, with the rest obtained from reference TRBV7-9 and TRBJ1-2, is as follows: DTGVSQNPRHKITKRGQNVTFRCDPISEHNRLYWYRQTLGQGPEFLTYFQNEAQLEKSRLLSDRFSAERPKGSFSTLEIQRTEQGDSAMYLCASSLALPRYGYTFGSGTRLTVV.

The V call is TRBV10-3, the J call TRBJ2-7; weak D call: TRBD2 (5 bases). This CDR3 is built from 20 residues. Germline loops: CDR1 ENHRY, CDR2 SYGVKD. Trimming shortened V by 4 bases and J by 3 bases, and 31 bases separated the two germline ends. This CDR3 is CAISGRGFITEEIGIYEQYF. CDR3 bases: TGTGCCATCAGTGGTAGAGGCTTCATAACAGAGGAGATCGGGATCTACGAGCAGTACTTC.

The chain uses TRBV27 and TRBJ2-2; TRBD2 is a possible D gene (6 bases). CDR3 length: 16 residues. Germline V CDR1 and CDR2: MNHEY, SMNVEV (reference sequence). Trimming cost V 5 bases and J 2 bases, with 15 bases left between them. DNA of the CDR3: TGTGCCAGCAGTGTTCGGGACTCCCCTAACACCGGGGAGCTGTTTTTT. Amino acids: CASSVRDSPNTGELFF.

The chain recombines TRBV27 with TRBJ2-7; tentative D call: TRBD1 (6 bases). This CDR3 spans 14 amino acids. Per germline, CDR1 MNHEY and CDR2 SMNVEV (reference sequence). Between the trimmed V and J ends, which lost 2 bases and 6 bases, there was a span of 14 bases. CDR3 coding DNA: TGTGCCAGCAGTTTAGGTACAGGGTTAGGCGAGCAGTACTTC. Translation: CASSLGTGLGEQYF.

V gene TRBV2 combines with J gene TRBJ1-2; possibly TRBD1 for D (6 bases). Trimming cost V 2 bases and J 8 bases, with 33 bases left between them. CDR1 is SNHLY and CDR2 is FYNNEI in the germline V gene. The CDR3 has 20 residues. The CDR3 here is CASSEYLRTRRTAKSGGYTF. The DNA for the CDR3 is TGTGCCAGCAGTGAATATCTCCGGACCCGTCGGACAGCTAAATCGGGGGGCTACACCTTC.

J is TRBJ2-1 and V is TRBV27; perhaps TRBD1 as D (6 bases). Trimming took off 10 bases at V and 7 bases at J, with 20 bases between the two ends. This CDR3 region has 14 residues. Germline CDR1 and CDR2: MNHEY and SMNVEV (reference sequence). The CDR3 DNA is TGTGCCACAGGCCACCAGGGGCCGCGAAATGAGCAGTTCTTC. Protein: CATGHQGPRNEQFF.

J is TRBJ2-2 and V is TRBV13; 8 nucleotides match TRBD1. Germline CDR1 reads PRHDT; CDR2 reads FYEKMQ (reference sequence). V was pared by 3 bases and J by 6 bases, with 9 bases of the junction left unmatched. There are 16 residues in the CDR3. CDR3 region: CASSLRQGMSAGELFF. For the CDR3, the DNA is TGTGCCAGCAGCTTGAGACAGGGGATGAGCGCCGGGGAGCTGTTTTTT.

The J gene is TRBJ1-2, the V gene TRBV4-3; 7 nucleotides align to TRBD1. CDR1 and CDR2 from the germline V gene are LGHNA and YSLEER. The CDR3 consists of 17 residues. Trimming cost V 4 bases and J 8 bases; bases outside gene matches: 19. The CDR3 sequence: CASSRTQPQGSLGGYTF. DNA for the CDR3: TGCGCCAGCAGCCGTACACAACCACAGGGGAGCTTGGGGGGCTACACCTTC.

The chain joins TRBV5-6 to TRBJ2-6; the match to TRBD1 covers 7 bases. CDR3 length equals 17 residues. Germline CDR1 reads SGHDT; CDR2 reads YYEEEE. Trimming cost V 5 bases and J 0 bases; bases outside gene matches: 8. CDR3 sequence: CASSFGTAYSGANVLTF. The CDR3 DNA sequence: TGTGCCAGCAGTTTCGGGACAGCATACTCTGGGGCCAACGTCCTGACTTTC. Full variable domain (outside the CDR3, taken from reference TRBV5-6 and TRBJ2-6): DAGVTQSPTHLIKTRGQQVTLRCSPKSGHDTVSWYQQALGQGPQFIFQYYEEEERQRGNFPDRFSGHQFPNYSSELNVNALLLGDSALYLCASSFGTAYSGANVLTFGAGSRLTVL.